The 18 T cell receptor beta chains below come from one sample, sequenced in a study of T cells in Graves' hyperthyroidism and ophthalmopathy. RNA transcripts gave rise to amplified TCR beta CDR3 regions. First-round RT-PCR targeting the TCR CDR3 was performed with the HTBI primer set. From the multiplex PCR reads, TCRdb called clonotypes with MiXCR, one entry per CDR3 protein. The sample consists of 600,000 to 700,000 distinct CDR3 sequences, just under 45% of them appearing once. Material: peripheral blood or thyroid tissue (not recorded which). The receptors originated from an adult man with Graves' disease, either hyperthyroidism or ophthalmopathy (not recorded which).

The rearrangement uses TRBV25-1 and TRBJ1-4, with unresolved D. The CDR3 sequence is 14 residues long. Germline V gene data show CDR1 as MGHDK and CDR2 as SYGVNS. V was trimmed by 4 bases and J by 5 bases, leaving 11 bases between them. CDR3: CASSVSRGNEKLFF. The CDR3 DNA reads as TGTGCCAGCAGTGTATCCCGTGGGAATGAAAAACTGTTTTTT.

This clonotype was picked up a small number of times. This sequence joins TRBV6-5 and TRBJ1-2, with D perhaps TRBD1 (6 bases). The CDR3 spans 13 residues. V was trimmed by 5 bases and J by 4 bases, leaving 11 bases between them. Germline CDR1 and CDR2: MNHEY and SVGAGI. The CDR3 coding sequence is TGTGCCAGCAGTCACCCGGACAGCTATGGCTACACCTTC. This gives the protein CASSHPDSYGYTF.

The chain is built from TRBV10-3 and TRBJ2-7; no firm D call. This CDR3 region has 11 residues. With 11 bases removed from V and 2 bases from J, the gap between germline ends came to 10 bases. Germline CDR1 and CDR2: ENHRY and SYGVKD. CDR3 coding DNA: TGTGCCTGGAGTCGCCCCTACGAGCAGTACTTC. Amino acids: CAWSRPYEQYF.

In this sample, this clonotype turned up many times. The chain uses TRBV6-1 and TRBJ2-5; D is unclear. Germline-derived CDR1 and CDR2 are MNHNS and SASEGT. The V and J ends lost 2 bases and 4 bases respectively, with 5 bases between them. The CDR3 is 12 amino acids. CDR3 region: CASSELLETQYF. The DNA of the CDR3 is TGTGCCAGCAGTGAATTGTTAGAGACCCAGTACTTC.

There are a few counts of this clonotype. The rearrangement uses TRBV28 and TRBJ2-2; 7 bases match TRBD1. V lost 5 bases and J lost 2; bases outside the gene matches: 5. The CDR3 runs to 15 residues. Germline-derived CDR1 and CDR2 are MDHEN and SYDVKM. The CDR3 protein is CASSRTGRNTGELFF. The CDR3 DNA reads as TGTGCCAGCAGTCGGACAGGCCGTAACACCGGGGAGCTGTTTTTT.

This clonotype was seen repeatedly, ten times or more. The genes are TRBV9 and TRBJ1-2; 7 bases align to TRBD1. V shed 3 bases and J 3 bases; nucleotides not matched to a gene: 5. The CDR3 has 14 residues. CDR1 is SGDLS, CDR2 YYNGEE, per germline. CDR3 DNA: TGTGCCAGCAGCGACAGGGGAAGGGACTATGGCTACACCTTC. Protein sequence: CASSDRGRDYGYTF.

The rearrangement joins TRBV7-9 to TRBJ2-7; 8 bases are a match to TRBD2. Trimming at V came to 6 bases and at J to 4 bases, leaving 8 bases not matched to a gene. CDR3 length: 14 amino acids. Germline CDR1 is SEHNR and CDR2 is FQNEAQ (reference sequence). CDR3 residues: CASRSGGGFYEQYF. The CDR3 nucleotides are TGTGCCAGCAGATCGGGGGGGGGCTTTTACGAGCAGTACTTC.

The gene calls are TRBV20-1 and TRBJ1-3, with D tentatively TRBD1 (5 bases). Germline V gene sequence: CDR1 DFQATT, CDR2 SNEGSKA (reference sequence). The CDR3 runs to 14 residues. Between the trimmed V and J ends, which lost 6 bases and 4 bases, there was a span of 16 bases. For the CDR3, the DNA is TGCAGTGCGAACCTCAGGGCTTCGGGAAACACCATATATTTT. Amino acids: CSANLRASGNTIYF.

The chain recombines TRBV2 with TRBJ1-4; 8 bases align to TRBD1. Germline V lookup: CDR1 SNHLY, CDR2 FYNNEI. The trim removed 6 bases at V and 7 bases at J, leaving 10 bases unmatched. This CDR3 has 15 amino acids. The CDR3 DNA sequence: TGTGCCAGCAGAGACAACAGGGGGTTCGGTGAAAAACTGTTTTTT. Protein sequence: CASRDNRGFGEKLFF.

The gene calls are TRBV29-1 and TRBJ1-1; tentative D call: TRBD1 (5 bases). V was cut by 5 bases and J by 11 bases, with 9 bases left in between. Germline CDR1 and CDR2: SQVTM and ANQGSEA. The CDR3 length is 9 residues. CDR3: CSVKAGAFF. The CDR3 nucleotides are TGCAGCGTTAAGGCAGGGGCTTTCTTT.

Ten or more counts support this clonotype. J is TRBJ1-4 and V is TRBV19; D is possibly TRBD1 (5 bases). V was trimmed by 0 bases and J by 6 bases, leaving 14 bases between them. CDR3 size: 16 residues. CDR1 and CDR2 (germline): LNHDA, SQIVND (reference sequence). Here the CDR3 DNA reads TGTGCCAGTAGTATAGATCGGACACCAAGAGATGAAAAACTGTTTTTT. It encodes CASSIDRTPRDEKLFF.

This chain uses TRBV7-2 with TRBJ2-7, with TRBD2 as a possible D gene (5 bases). Trimming pared 5 bases from V and 0 bases from J, leaving 11 bases between. The length of the CDR3 is 14 residues. Per germline, CDR1 SGHTA and CDR2 FQGNSA. The CDR3 sequence is CASSNSAFSYEQYF. The CDR3 DNA sequence: TGTGCCAGCAGCAATAGCGCTTTCTCCTACGAGCAGTACTTC.

This clonotype was detected many times. The chain recombines TRBV9 with TRBJ1-6, with D possibly matching TRBD1 (6 bases). This CDR3 is 15 amino acids long. The V end was cut by 3 bases, the J end by 6 bases, with 13 bases between. Germline CDR1 is SGDLS and CDR2 is YYNGEE. For the CDR3, the DNA is TGTGCCAGCAGCGCGACCGGGACAACTAATTCACCCCTCCACTTT. The encoded protein is CASSATGTTNSPLHF.

CDR3 nucleotides: TGTGCCAGCAGCTTAGAACCGACAGATCAGCCCCTCCACTTT. The encoded protein is CASSLEPTDQPLHF. The chain links TRBV7-8 to TRBJ1-6; weak D call: TRBD1 (5 bases). Germline CDR1 and CDR2: SGHVS and FQNEAQ. The CDR3 is made up of 14 amino acids. V was pared by 1 base and J by 13 bases, with 14 bases between.

This clonotype came up a few times. The chain uses TRBV20-1 and TRBJ2-7; a weak D match, TRBD1 (6 bases). The CDR3 spans 15 residues. In germline, CDR1 is DFQATT, CDR2 SNEGSKA (reference sequence). Trimming left V 0 bases short and J 0 bases short, with 12 bases between. CDR3 DNA: TGCAGTGCTAGAGATCAGCAGGGGACCTCCTACGAGCAGTACTTC. This encodes CSARDQQGTSYEQYF.

This clonotype appeared once. The J gene is TRBJ1-6, the V gene TRBV10-3; tentatively, D is TRBD1 (5 bases). Germline CDR1 ENHRY, CDR2 SYGVKD. Trimming pared 10 bases from V and 18 bases from J, leaving 19 bases between. The CDR3 totals 11 residues. CDR3 in amino acids: CASSSKDRPHF. The CDR3 coding sequence is TGTGCCAGCAGCTCCAAAGACAGACCCCACTTT.

This clonotype was counted a single time. CDR3 amino acids: CSDPDSSNQPQHF. CDR3 DNA: TGCAGTGACCCTGACAGTAGCAATCAGCCCCAGCATTTT. This rearrangement joins TRBV20-1 to TRBJ1-5, with D possibly matching TRBD1 (5 bases). The CDR3 is 13 amino acids. V was trimmed by 7 bases and J by 0 bases, leaving 10 bases between them. The germline V gene encodes CDR1 DFQATT and CDR2 SNEGSKA (reference sequence).

The chain joins TRBV20-1 to TRBJ2-5, with TRBD2 matching over 13 bases. After removal of 4 bases from V and 1 base from J, the junction contained 3 bases not matched to a gene. Germline V gives CDR1 DFQATT, CDR2 SNEGSKA (reference sequence). CDR3 length: 15 amino acids. CDR3 residues: CSAMGLAGSQETQYF. The CDR3 region has the DNA TGCAGTGCTATGGGACTAGCGGGGAGCCAAGAGACCCAGTACTTC.